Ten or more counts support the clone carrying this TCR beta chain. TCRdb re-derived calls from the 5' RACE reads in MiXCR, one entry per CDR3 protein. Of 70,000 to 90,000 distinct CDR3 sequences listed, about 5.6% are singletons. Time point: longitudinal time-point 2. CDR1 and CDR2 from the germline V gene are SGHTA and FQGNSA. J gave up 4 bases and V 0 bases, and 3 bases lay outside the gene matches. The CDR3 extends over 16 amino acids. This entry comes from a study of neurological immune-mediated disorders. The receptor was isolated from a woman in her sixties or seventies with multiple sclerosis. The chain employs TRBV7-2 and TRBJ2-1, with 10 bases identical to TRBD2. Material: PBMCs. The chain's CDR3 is CASSLAQAGGYNEQFF. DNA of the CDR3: TGTGCCAGCAGCTTAGCACAAGCGGGGGGGTACAATGAGCAGTTCTTC. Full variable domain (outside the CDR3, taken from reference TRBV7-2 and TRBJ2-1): GAGVSQSPSNKVTEKGKDVELRCDPISGHTALYWYRQSLGQGLEFLIYFQGNSAPDKSGLPSDRFSAERTGGSVSTLTIQRTQQEDSAVYLCASSLAQAGGYNEQFFGPGTRLTVL.